The 14 T cell receptor beta chains reported below all come from one sample, sequenced in a study of blood T cell repertoires in COVID-19. The table came from immunoSEQ multiplex PCR; TCRdb's copy has only in-frame clones and leaves some out. This sample has some 300,000 clones; 85% occur once, and the top ten carry 4.1%. Input material: peripheral blood. These receptors were obtained from a woman aged 45 to 65 with active or convalescent COVID-19.

The chain has TRBV6-1 and TRBJ1-5, with D hard to call. This CDR3 is 16 amino acids long. Trimming took off 4 bases at V and 7 bases at J, with 20 bases between the two ends. Germline V CDR1 and CDR2: MNHNS, SASEGT. Written as DNA, the CDR3 is TGTGCCAGCAGTGGTCTGTACCGAATTGGGAGGCAGCCCCAGCATTTT. Its translation is CASSGLYRIGRQPQHF.

The chain employs TRBV5-1 and TRBJ2-3; maybe TRBD2 (5 bases). The CDR3 has 14 amino acids. V was cut by 5 bases and J by 1 base, with 11 bases left in between. Germline values: CDR1 SGHRS, CDR2 YFSETQ. CDR3 nucleotide sequence: TGCGCCAGCAGTGTAGCGCAGGGCACAGATACGCAGTATTTT. This codes for CASSVAQGTDTQYF. Looking up the rest from reference TRBV5-1 and TRBJ2-3 gives the full variable domain: KAGVTQTPRYLIKTRGQQVTLSCSPISGHRSVSWYQQTPGQGLQFLFEYFSETQRNKGNFPGRFSGRQFSNSRSEMNVSTLELGDSALYLCASSVAQGTDTQYFGPGTRLTVL.

This clone was found once. CDR3 nucleotide sequence: TGTGCCAGTAGTACAAATCAGGGGGCGCGGCGTGGCTACACCTTC. The encoded protein is CASSTNQGARRGYTF. The V call is TRBV19, the J call TRBJ1-2; TRBD1 agrees at 8 bases. The CDR3 consists of 15 residues. The germline CDR1 and CDR2 sequences are LNHDA and SQIVND (reference sequence). V was clipped by 4 bases and J by 7 bases; unmatched bases: 11.

The chain carries TRBV6-5 and TRBJ2-3; 11 nucleotides match TRBD2. This CDR3 spans 14 amino acids. CDR1 is MNHEY, CDR2 SVGAGI, per germline. V gave up 6 bases and J gave up 6 bases; unmatched junction bases: 5. The CDR3 sequence: CASRETSGKDTQYF. The CDR3 region has the DNA TGTGCCAGCAGGGAGACTAGCGGGAAGGATACGCAGTATTTT.

This clone came up many times. V usage is TRBV2 and J usage is TRBJ2-2, with TRBD1 identical over 7 bases. Germline CDR1 is SNHLY and CDR2 is FYNNEI. This CDR3 spans 15 amino acids. Losses at the gene ends were 5 bases for V and 4 bases for J; bases not matched to a gene: 7. As DNA, the CDR3 is TGTGCCAGCAGTTCCGACAGGGCGGGCACCGGGGAGCTGTTTTTT. Residues: CASSSDRAGTGELFF.

The V gene is TRBV9, the J gene TRBJ2-3; possibly TRBD2 for D (6 bases). This CDR3 region has 14 residues. Germline CDR1 and CDR2: SGDLS and YYNGEE. Trimming left V 4 bases short and J 9 bases short, with 18 bases between. In nucleotides, the CDR3 is TGTGCCAGCAGCCTAGGAAGTTTCCTAGCGACGCAGTATTTT. It encodes CASSLGSFLATQYF. Full variable domain (missing parts from reference TRBV9 and TRBJ2-3): DSGVTQTPKHLITATGQRVTLRCSPRSGDLSVYWYQQSLDQGLQFLIQYYNGEERAKGNILERFSAQQFPDLHSELNLSSLELGDSALYFCASSLGSFLATQYFGPGTRLTVL.

The gene calls are TRBV2 and TRBJ1-1, with D possibly matching TRBD1 (6 bases). The V and J ends lost 4 bases and 4 bases respectively, with 13 bases between them. Germline CDR1 reads SNHLY; CDR2 reads FYNNEI. CDR3 size: 14 residues. In DNA, the CDR3 is TGTGCCAGCAGTGTTCAGGGGCAGGTCACTGAAGCTTTCTTT. Protein: CASSVQGQVTEAFF.

The rearrangement links TRBV11-2 to TRBJ1-2, with D uncertain. The CDR3 is 16 amino acids. Germline V gene data show CDR1 as SGHAT and CDR2 as FQNNGV. V dropped 2 bases and J dropped 8 bases, with 21 bases sitting between them. The CDR3 reads CASSLNHGEGVGGYTF. The CDR3 nucleotides are TGTGCCAGCAGCTTAAATCACGGGGAGGGAGTGGGGGGCTACACCTTC.

On this clone: The sample carries other DNA sequences with the same CDR3. The V call is TRBV5-1, the J call TRBJ1-4; 7 bases align to TRBD1. The CDR3 totals 14 residues. V lost 0 bases and J lost 7; bases outside the gene matches: 3. The V gene's germline CDR1 is SGHRS and CDR2 YFSETQ. The CDR3 DNA follows: TGCGCCAGCAGCTTGGGACAGGGTGGTGAAAAACTGTTTTTT. Amino acids: CASSLGQGGEKLFF. The whole variable domain, remainder taken from reference TRBV5-1 and TRBJ1-4, is KAGVTQTPRYLIKTRGQQVTLSCSPISGHRSVSWYQQTPGQGLQFLFEYFSETQRNKGNFPGRFSGRQFSNSRSEMNVSTLELGDSALYLCASSLGQGGEKLFFGSGTQLSVL.

The gene calls are TRBV7-9 and TRBJ1-1, with 8 bases lining up with TRBD1. The CDR3 contains 16 residues. V dropped 2 bases and J dropped 4; count of bases not matched to a gene: 9. CDR1 is SEHNR, CDR2 FQNEAQ, per germline (reference sequence). This chain's CDR3 is CASSLPGQGRSTEAFF. CDR3 coding DNA: TGTGCCAGCAGCTTACCTGGACAGGGACGAAGCACTGAAGCTTTCTTT.

J is TRBJ1-2 and V is TRBV5-1, with TRBD1 matching over 7 bases. From germline, CDR1 is SGHRS and CDR2 YFSETQ. CDR3 length: 15 amino acids. Unmatched junction bases numbered 9, after V lost 0 bases and J lost 7 bases. CDR3 residues: CASSLAPEQGGGYTF. CDR3 DNA sequence: TGCGCCAGCAGCTTGGCCCCGGAGCAGGGGGGTGGCTACACCTTC.

This clone was detected a few times. V is TRBV5-1 and J is TRBJ1-1, with a tentative D call TRBD1 (5 bases). Trimming removed 0 bases from V and 4 bases from J, with 13 bases in between. The CDR3 has 15 residues. CDR1 and CDR2 (germline): SGHRS, YFSETQ. The CDR3 bases are TGCGCCAGCAGCTTGGGATCGGGGGAAATCACTGAAGCTTTCTTT. This encodes CASSLGSGEITEAFF. Drawing the rest from reference TRBV5-1 and TRBJ1-1, the complete variable domain is KAGVTQTPRYLIKTRGQQVTLSCSPISGHRSVSWYQQTPGQGLQFLFEYFSETQRNKGNFPGRFSGRQFSNSRSEMNVSTLELGDSALYLCASSLGSGEITEAFFGQGTRLTVV.

The chain uses TRBV28 and TRBJ1-5; D is undetermined. With 2 bases removed from V and 4 bases from J, the gap between germline ends came to 15 bases. Germline V gene sequence: CDR1 MDHEN, CDR2 SYDVKM. The length of the CDR3 is 16 residues. For the CDR3, the DNA is TGTGCCAGCAGTTTAATCGTCCGGGCGGGGAATCAGCCCCAGCATTTT. This codes for CASSLIVRAGNQPQHF.

The J gene is TRBJ1-2, the V gene TRBV2; TRBD1 might be the D (6 bases). The CDR3 length is 14 residues. Trimming stripped 7 bases from V and 4 bases from J, with 16 bases between. Germline V gene data show CDR1 as SNHLY and CDR2 as FYNNEI. This CDR3 reads CASMAIRGSYGYTF. The CDR3 DNA follows: TGTGCCAGCATGGCAATCAGGGGAAGCTATGGCTACACCTTC.